The entry below gives a single T cell receptor (beta chain) sequence along with its context. Antigen specificity is unknown. This specimen comes from a study of post-analysis software for immune sequencing data. General study points: In patients, about 5 TRBV segments were more frequent than in controls, with TRBV5-6, TRBV5-1 and TRBV20-1 among them. Relative to controls, patients with multiple sclerosis showed significantly lower normalized Chao1 diversity. Strong co-clustering by F measure was seen for same-batch samples.

From germline, CDR1 is MNHNS and CDR2 SASEGT. The CDR3 contains 15 residues. The ends were cut back, 6 bases at V and 3 bases at J, with 15 bases in the middle. Each TCR beta cDNA library carried unique molecular identifiers. Between about 0.9 and 11 million T cells gave rise to some 450,000 cDNA molecules. TCRdb re-called the PCR reads with MiXCR, one entry per CDR3 protein. The table has 750,000 to 950,000 distinct CDR3 sequences, approximately 57% seen once. The clonotype was recovered from a girl aged 5 to 17 with multiple sclerosis. This rearrangement joins TRBV6-1 to TRBJ2-1; TRBD1 might be the D (5 bases). Sequenced input: blood. CDR3 nucleotide sequence: TGTGCCAGCAGCGAGACAGCCAGGGACTACAATGAGCAGTTCTTC. Its translation: CASSETARDYNEQFF.